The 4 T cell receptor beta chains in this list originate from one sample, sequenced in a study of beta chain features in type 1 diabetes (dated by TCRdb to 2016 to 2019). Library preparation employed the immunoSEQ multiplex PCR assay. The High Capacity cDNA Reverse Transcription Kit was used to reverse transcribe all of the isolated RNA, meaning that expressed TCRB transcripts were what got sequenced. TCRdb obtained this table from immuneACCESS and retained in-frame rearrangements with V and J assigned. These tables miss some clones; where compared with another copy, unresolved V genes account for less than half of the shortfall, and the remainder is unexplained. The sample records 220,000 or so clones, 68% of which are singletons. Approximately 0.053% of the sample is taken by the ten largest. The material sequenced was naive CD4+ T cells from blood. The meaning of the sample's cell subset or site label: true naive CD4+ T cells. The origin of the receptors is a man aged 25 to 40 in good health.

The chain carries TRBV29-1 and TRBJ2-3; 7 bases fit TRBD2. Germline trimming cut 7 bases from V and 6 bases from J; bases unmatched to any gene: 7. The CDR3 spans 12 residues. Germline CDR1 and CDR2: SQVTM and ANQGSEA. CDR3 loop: CSAEPLADTQYF. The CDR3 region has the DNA TGCAGCGCCGAACCACTAGCGGATACGCAGTATTTT.

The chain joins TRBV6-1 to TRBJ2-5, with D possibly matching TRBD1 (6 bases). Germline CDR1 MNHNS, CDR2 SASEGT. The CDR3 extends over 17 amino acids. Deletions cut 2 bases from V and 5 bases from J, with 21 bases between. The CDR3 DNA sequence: TGTGCCAGCAGTGAATTCGTGTCGTACAGGGCCCAGGAGACCCAGTACTTC. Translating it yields CASSEFVSYRAQETQYF.

The CDR3 reads CASSNFKTGVWHQYF. The CDR3 region has the DNA TGTGCCAGTAGTAACTTCAAGACAGGGGTTTGGCATCAGTACTTC. This chain uses TRBV19 with TRBJ2-4, with 8 bases lining up with TRBD1. V lost 4 bases and J lost 12; bases outside the gene matches: 14. CDR1 is LNHDA, CDR2 SQIVND, per germline (reference sequence). This CDR3 region has 15 residues.

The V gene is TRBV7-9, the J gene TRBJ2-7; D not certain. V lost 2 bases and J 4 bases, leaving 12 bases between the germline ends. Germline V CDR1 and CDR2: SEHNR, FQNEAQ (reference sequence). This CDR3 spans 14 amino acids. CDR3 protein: CASSLISAGYEQYF. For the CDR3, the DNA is TGTGCCAGCAGCTTAATCTCGGCAGGTTACGAGCAGTACTTC.